Each of the 11 T cell receptor beta chains below was sequenced from the same sample in a study of cytomegalovirus exposure and HLA in healthy donors. The PCR used 60 Vbeta and 13 Jbeta primers. Only in-frame clones appear in the TCRdb table, and some are missing; sequencing was by immunoSEQ multiplex PCR. The sample yields nearly 95,000 clones, approximately 7.6% seen once. The sample taken for sequencing was PBMCs. The receptors derive from a man aged 50 or older in good health and CMV-seronegative.

The gene calls are TRBV28 and TRBJ2-1, with 8 bases matching TRBD1. Looked up from germline, CDR1 is MDHEN and CDR2 is SYDVKM. The CDR3 has 15 amino acids. With V trimmed by 6 bases and J by 5 bases, 9 bases remained unmatched. CDR3: CASRLTGTGHNEQFF. The CDR3 region has the DNA TGTGCCAGCAGGCTTACCGGGACAGGACACAATGAGCAGTTCTTC.

This clone occurred a few times. The chain joins TRBV2 to TRBJ1-6; D is undetermined. Trimming took 4 bases from V and 7 from J, leaving 8 bases between them. CDR3 length equals 13 residues. Germline CDR1 and CDR2: SNHLY and FYNNEI. CDR3 region: CASSGPVNSPLHF. CDR3 DNA: TGTGCCAGCAGTGGGCCAGTCAATTCACCCCTCCACTTT.

CDR3 nucleotide sequence: TGTGCCAGCAGTGAGACAGGGGGCTTTAGAGCTTTCTTT. Encoded protein: CASSETGGFRAFF. This sequence joins TRBV6-1 and TRBJ1-1; 10 bases align to TRBD1. Trimming removed 3 bases from V and 10 bases from J; junction bases left unmatched: 5. The CDR3 totals 13 residues. CDR1 is MNHNS and CDR2 is SASEGT in the germline V gene.

This clone has a handful of counts. The chain recombines TRBV18 with TRBJ1-5; 8 bases match TRBD1. Germline V gives CDR1 KGHSH, CDR2 LQKENI. Trimming took 6 bases from V and 7 from J; bases not matched to a gene: 8. This CDR3 is 14 amino acids long. The CDR3 is CASSPDRAEQPQHF. DNA for the CDR3: TGTGCCAGCTCGCCGGACAGGGCCGAACAGCCCCAGCATTTT.

This clone was detected only a few times. The J gene is TRBJ1-2, the V gene TRBV2; TRBD1 matches 7 bases. V shed 8 bases, J shed 4 bases, and the junction held 4 bases outside the gene matches. The CDR3 spans 12 residues. Germline CDR1 SNHLY, CDR2 FYNNEI. The DNA of the CDR3 is TGTGCCAGCCTCGGGACAGTCTATGGCTACACCTTC. It encodes CASLGTVYGYTF.

Only a few counts were recorded for this clone. The chain uses TRBV9 and TRBJ2-7; TRBD2 is a possible D gene (6 bases). Trimming took off 2 bases at V and 7 bases at J, with 16 bases between the two ends. The V gene's germline CDR1 is SGDLS and CDR2 YYNGEE. CDR3 size: 14 residues. CDR3 loop: CASSVRLGPGEQYF. CDR3 in DNA: TGTGCCAGCAGCGTCAGACTAGGCCCCGGGGAGCAGTACTTC. The variable domain in full, with the rest retrieved from reference TRBV9 and TRBJ2-7, is DSGVTQTPKHLITATGQRVTLRCSPRSGDLSVYWYQQSLDQGLQFLIQYYNGEERAKGNILERFSAQQFPDLHSELNLSSLELGDSALYFCASSVRLGPGEQYFGPGTRLTVT.

The V call is TRBV7-2, the J call TRBJ2-5; D remains ambiguous. CDR1 is SGHTA, CDR2 FQGNSA, per germline. Trimming removed 1 base from V and 3 bases from J, with 9 bases in between. This CDR3 has 14 residues. CDR3 protein: CASSLVTEKETQYF. In DNA, the CDR3 is TGTGCCAGCAGCTTAGTGACGGAGAAAGAGACCCAGTACTTC.

The V and J genes are TRBV5-1 and TRBJ2-3; possibly TRBD2 for D (7 bases). Trimming left V 6 bases short and J 5 bases short, with 19 bases between. The CDR3 spans 15 residues. Germline CDR1 is SGHRS and CDR2 is YFSETQ. The CDR3 here is CASTLVGGRQDTQYF. The CDR3 coding sequence is TGCGCCAGCACCCTAGTGGGGGGGCGTCAAGATACGCAGTATTTT.

The chain has TRBV2 and TRBJ2-1; D gene ambiguous. The CDR3 totals 12 residues. Trimming removed 3 bases from V and 8 bases from J, with 8 bases in between. Germline V CDR1 and CDR2: SNHLY, FYNNEI. The CDR3 DNA follows: TGTGCCAGCAGTGATAATATCTATGAGCAGTTCTTC. Translated: CASSDNIYEQFF.

This clone was seen a few times. The rearrangement links TRBV15 to TRBJ2-5; possible D gene TRBD2, 6 bases. CDR3 size: 13 residues. The V end lost 3 bases, the J end lost 2 bases, and 7 bases lay between the germline ends. Germline loops: CDR1 LNHNV, CDR2 YYDKDF (reference sequence). This CDR3 is CATSRAGQETQYF. DNA for the CDR3: TGTGCCACCAGCAGGGCGGGGCAAGAGACCCAGTACTTC.

V is TRBV28 and J is TRBJ2-7, with a weak D call TRBD1 (5 bases). CDR1 is MDHEN, CDR2 SYDVKM, per germline. The CDR3 length is 15 residues. V lost 11 bases and J lost 3, with 23 bases in between. The CDR3 protein is CAHSSSQGLIYEQYF. The CDR3 DNA is TGTGCCCACAGCTCTTCGCAGGGCTTAATCTACGAGCAGTACTTC.